The 31 T cell receptor beta chains presented below share a single source sample, sequenced in a study of T cells in localized non-small cell lung cancer. Method: immunoSEQ multiplex PCR; TCRdb's copy keeps in-frame clones and lacks some. The table shows 100,000 to 150,000 clones, with around 89% occurring only once. The source was peripheral blood, collected before any cancer treatment. The receptors originated from a female donor older than 55 with stage I lung adenocarcinoma.

J is TRBJ1-1 and V is TRBV6-1; D uncertain. CDR1 MNHNS and CDR2 SASEGT come from the germline V gene. This CDR3 spans 11 amino acids. V lost 7 bases and J 1 base, leaving 4 bases between the germline ends. As DNA, the CDR3 is TGTGCCAGCACCCAGAACACTGAAGCTTTCTTT. Translated: CASTQNTEAFF.

The chain combines TRBV30 with TRBJ2-1; TRBD1 matches at 8 bases. The CDR3 is 13 amino acids. Germline CDR1 GTSNPN, CDR2 SVGIG (reference sequence). With 7 bases clipped from V and 4 bases from J, the junction kept 6 bases outside the gene matches. The CDR3 loop reads CASTRGLYNEQFF. CDR3 bases: TGTGCCTCCACCAGGGGGCTTTACAATGAGCAGTTCTTC.

V and J are TRBV7-3 and TRBJ2-7, with 8 bases that match TRBD1. Germline CDR1 is SGHTA and CDR2 is FQGTGA. CDR3 size: 14 residues. The CDR3 DNA follows: TGTGCATCTCGCCAAGCCAGGGGGCGGTACGAGCAGTACTTC. Translating it yields CASRQARGRYEQYF.

This chain joins TRBV28 and TRBJ2-7; weak D call: TRBD2 (6 bases). The germline CDR1 and CDR2 sequences are MDHEN and SYDVKM. The V and J ends lost 3 bases and 5 bases respectively, with 17 bases between them. This CDR3 comprises 15 residues. CDR3 bases: TGTGCCAGCAGTTTTGCGGGGAGTGGTGTGAACGAGCAGTACTTC. Amino acid sequence: CASSFAGSGVNEQYF.

The J gene is TRBJ2-7, the V gene TRBV28, with a tentative D call TRBD2 (5 bases). Germline values: CDR1 MDHEN, CDR2 SYDVKM. The CDR3 runs to 13 residues. V gave up 7 bases and J gave up 6 bases, with 16 bases separating them. CDR3 in amino acids: CASTPGVAGEQYF. CDR3 nucleotides: TGTGCCAGCACCCCCGGGGTCGCGGGCGAGCAGTACTTC.

This chain connects TRBV11-2 to TRBJ2-1, with 12 bases matching TRBD2. V lost 4 bases and J lost 8; bases outside the gene matches: 9. CDR1 is SGHAT and CDR2 is FQNNGV in the germline V gene. The CDR3 extends over 16 amino acids. CDR3 nucleotide sequence: TGTGCCAGCAGCTCTTGGACTAGCGGGATATTTTATGAGCAGTTCTTC. Its translation is CASSSWTSGIFYEQFF. The full variable domain, with the rest looked up from reference TRBV11-2 and TRBJ2-1, is EAGVAQSPRYKIIEKRQSVAFWCNPISGHATLYWYQQILGQGPKLLIQFQNNGVVDDSQLPKDRFSAERLKGVDSTLKIQPAKLEDSAVYLCASSSWTSGIFYEQFFGPGTRLTVL.

This rearrangement joins TRBV7-8 to TRBJ2-7, with 8 bases fitting TRBD1. V gave up 5 bases and J gave up 8 bases; unmatched junction bases: 8. Germline V gene lookup returns CDR1 SGHVS and CDR2 FQNEAQ. The length of the CDR3 is 13 residues. CDR3 in amino acids: CASSPDRVLQQYF. DNA for the CDR3: TGTGCCAGCAGCCCGGACAGGGTCCTACAGCAGTACTTC.

This sequence joins TRBV7-3 and TRBJ2-5; D gene ambiguous. CDR3 size: 11 residues. V dropped 3 bases and J dropped 1 base, with 0 bases sitting between them. Germline values: CDR1 SGHTA, CDR2 FQGTGA. The CDR3 sequence is CASSFQETQYF. The CDR3 DNA reads as TGTGCCAGCAGCTTCCAAGAGACCCAGTACTTC.

The V call is TRBV6-6, the J call TRBJ1-1; D call uncertain. In germline, CDR1 is MNHNY, CDR2 SVGAGI (reference sequence). Trimming removed 2 bases at V and 6 bases at J, with 7 bases between. CDR3 size: 12 residues. For the CDR3, the DNA is TGTGCCAGCAGTTACCGGTCCCCTGAAGCTTTCTTT. This sequence encodes CASSYRSPEAFF.

The chain is built from TRBV6-4 and TRBJ2-2, with 8 bases identical to TRBD2. In germline, CDR1 is MRHNA, CDR2 SNTAGT. With 5 bases clipped from V and 2 bases from J, the junction kept 4 bases outside the gene matches. The CDR3 spans 15 residues. CDR3 DNA sequence: TGTGCCAGCAGTCCGGGACTAGATAACACCGGGGAGCTGTTTTTT. Amino acids: CASSPGLDNTGELFF.

The CDR3 DNA reads TGTGCCAGCAGCTTGGTGGGAATGGTACAGTTCTTC. Its protein is CASSLVGMVQFF. J is TRBJ2-1 and V is TRBV5-8; D not resolved. The CDR3 runs to 12 residues. CDR1 SGHTS and CDR2 YDEGEE come from the germline V gene. V dropped 0 bases and J dropped 13 bases, with 11 bases sitting between them.

The chain combines TRBV4-1 with TRBJ2-7; D possibly corresponds to TRBD2 (6 bases). V shed 3 bases and J shed 0 bases, with 15 bases lying between them. This CDR3 is 16 amino acids long. The germline gives CDR1 MGHRA, CDR2 YSYEKL. The CDR3 region is CASSQMGRRSSYEQYF. CDR3 bases: TGCGCCAGCAGCCAGATGGGGAGGAGGTCCTCCTACGAGCAGTACTTC.

J is TRBJ2-7 and V is TRBV5-1, with a weak D call TRBD2 (6 bases). V was pared by 2 bases and J by 0 bases, with 9 bases between. CDR3 length: 14 residues. In germline, CDR1 is SGHRS, CDR2 YFSETQ. CDR3 coding DNA: TGCGCCAGCAGCTTTAGCGGAACCTCCTACGAGCAGTACTTC. It specifies CASSFSGTSYEQYF.

This sequence joins TRBV5-4 and TRBJ2-3; 8 nucleotides match TRBD1. Germline CDR1 and CDR2: SGHNT and YYREEE (reference sequence). The CDR3 is 16 residues long. V gave up 4 bases and J gave up 6 bases; unmatched junction bases: 13. In nucleotides, the CDR3 is TGTGCCAGCAGCCAAGAAACCGGACAGGGACGCGATACGCAGTATTTT. This translates into CASSQETGQGRDTQYF.

This rearrangement joins TRBV7-9 to TRBJ2-7; D might be TRBD1 or TRBD2, each matching 5 bases. V shed 4 bases and J shed 4 bases, with 14 bases lying between them. The CDR3 is 14 residues long. Germline values: CDR1 SEHNR, CDR2 FQNEAQ (reference sequence). The CDR3 DNA reads TGTGCCAGCAGCTCGGGGATCCAGGGTTACGAGCAGTACTTC. This sequence encodes CASSSGIQGYEQYF.

The chain has TRBV9 and TRBJ2-7; D gene unclear. The CDR3 spans 15 residues. Between the trimmed V and J ends, which lost 0 bases and 0 bases, there was a span of 10 bases. Germline-derived CDR1 and CDR2 are SGDLS and YYNGEE. The CDR3: CASSVASGYSYEQYF. CDR3 DNA: TGTGCCAGCAGCGTAGCGTCGGGCTACTCCTACGAGCAGTACTTC.

This chain links TRBV28 with TRBJ1-1; no clear D. Trimming removed 7 bases from V and 6 bases from J, with 15 bases in between. CDR1 and CDR2 from the germline V gene are MDHEN and SYDVKM. The CDR3 has 13 residues. The DNA of the CDR3 is TGTGCCAGCAATCTTCACCTTGCAGCTGAAGCTTTCTTT. Translated, it gives CASNLHLAAEAFF.

This clone was seen a few times. The chain has TRBV9 and TRBJ2-1, with TRBD2 identical over 13 bases. Trimming at V came to 2 bases and at J to 7 bases, leaving 3 bases not matched to a gene. Germline-derived CDR1 and CDR2 are SGDLS and YYNGEE. The CDR3 is made up of 15 amino acids. CDR3 loop: CASSVGLAGANEQFF. Here the CDR3 DNA reads TGTGCCAGCAGCGTCGGACTAGCGGGAGCAAATGAGCAGTTCTTC.

The table lists this clone with a count of one. The chain links TRBV6-5 to TRBJ2-7, with 8 bases lining up with TRBD1. There are 15 residues in the CDR3. Per germline, CDR1 MNHEY and CDR2 SVGAGI. Trimming cost V 6 bases and J 1 base; bases outside gene matches: 8. The CDR3 loop reads CASSPTGETSYEQYF. The CDR3 DNA sequence: TGTGCCAGCAGCCCGACAGGGGAGACGTCCTACGAGCAGTACTTC.

The chain uses TRBV19 and TRBJ1-5, with a weak D call TRBD1 (5 bases). The germline V and J ends were trimmed by 7 bases and 6 bases, with 10 bases remaining between them. The length of the CDR3 is 12 residues. Germline CDR1 LNHDA, CDR2 SQIVND (reference sequence). CDR3 amino acids: CASKVGGQPQHF. Written as DNA, the CDR3 is TGTGCCAGTAAGGTTGGGGGTCAGCCCCAGCATTTT.

The chain uses TRBV9 and TRBJ2-2; D is unresolved. This CDR3 spans 15 amino acids. The germline V and J ends were trimmed by 0 bases and 3 bases, with 9 bases remaining between them. Germline V gene data show CDR1 as SGDLS and CDR2 as YYNGEE. The CDR3: CASSVGSTYTGELFF. In DNA form, the CDR3 reads TGTGCCAGCAGCGTAGGTTCCACCTACACCGGGGAGCTGTTTTTT.

This rearrangement joins TRBV19 to TRBJ2-3; D may be TRBD2 (5 bases). From germline, CDR1 is LNHDA and CDR2 SQIVND (reference sequence). CDR3 size: 16 residues. V lost 4 bases, J lost 0 bases, and 14 bases lay in between. CDR3 protein: CASSRRQAASTDTQYF. CDR3 sequence (DNA): TGTGCCAGTAGTAGGAGGCAGGCAGCTAGCACAGATACGCAGTATTTT.

This sequence joins TRBV10-3 and TRBJ2-7, with a weak D call TRBD2 (6 bases). There are 15 residues in the CDR3. With 2 bases removed from V and 4 bases from J, the gap between germline ends came to 15 bases. Germline assignment: CDR1 ENHRY and CDR2 SYGVKD. This chain's CDR3 is CAISEGSGTPYEQYF. The DNA of the CDR3 is TGTGCCATCAGTGAGGGTAGCGGAACTCCTTACGAGCAGTACTTC.

The chain has TRBV7-6 and TRBJ2-1, with D hard to call. Germline CDR1 reads SGHVS; CDR2 reads FNYEAQ. The CDR3 covers 14 residues. V lost 0 bases to trimming and J lost 8 bases, with 11 bases between them. CDR3 bases: TGTGCCAGCAGCTTAGCCCAGTACGTCCATGAGCAGTTCTTC. Amino acids: CASSLAQYVHEQFF.

The chain uses TRBV29-1 and TRBJ2-1; the match to TRBD2 covers 9 bases. Unmatched junction bases numbered 13, after V lost 7 bases and J lost 0 bases. The germline V gene has CDR1 SQVTM and CDR2 ANQGSEA. CDR3 length: 17 residues. The CDR3 sequence is CSAKRDRSGSSYNEQFF. CDR3 nucleotides: TGCAGCGCCAAAAGGGACCGTAGCGGGAGCTCCTACAATGAGCAGTTCTTC.

The V gene is TRBV28, the J gene TRBJ2-7, with D uncertain. The CDR3 consists of 17 residues. Looked up from germline, CDR1 is MDHEN and CDR2 is SYDVKM. V was trimmed by 4 bases and J by 2 bases, leaving 21 bases between them. The CDR3 reads CASSSGPVRGSTYEQYF. Here the CDR3 DNA reads TGTGCCAGCAGTTCGGGTCCCGTGAGAGGCAGCACCTACGAGCAGTACTTC. Based on the CDR3 plus reference TRBV28 and TRBJ2-7, the full variable domain is DVKVTQSSRYLVKRTGEKVFLECVQDMDHENMFWYRQDPGLGLRLIYFSYDVKMKEKGDIPEGYSVSREKKERFSLILESASTNQTSMYLCASSSGPVRGSTYEQYFGPGTRLTVT.

The rearrangement uses TRBV2 and TRBJ2-7; 8 bases fit TRBD2. The V gene end was trimmed by 6 bases and the J gene end by 4 bases; junction bases not matched to a gene: 8. There are 14 residues in the CDR3. Per the germline V gene, CDR1 is SNHLY and CDR2 is FYNNEI. In nucleotides, the CDR3 is TGTGCCAGCAGCCGAGCGGGAGAGCAATACGAGCAGTACTTC. Translating gives CASSRAGEQYEQYF. Full variable domain (remainder filled in from reference TRBV2 and TRBJ2-7): EPEVTQTPSHQVTQMGQEVILRCVPISNHLYFYWYRQILGQKVEFLVSFYNNEISEKSEIFDDQFSVERPDGSNFTLKIRSTKLEDSAMYFCASSRAGEQYEQYFGPGTRLTVT.

Concerning this clone: Just one base apart from a much larger clone, this may be a read error. This sample also contains other DNA sequences that code for the same CDR3. This chain joins TRBV11-3 and TRBJ1-1; D not certain. Germline-derived CDR1 and CDR2 are SGHNT and YENEEA. The CDR3 spans 13 residues. V lost 1 base and J 1 base, leaving 4 bases between the germline ends. In nucleotides, the CDR3 is TGTGCCAGCAGCTTAGGTGGGAACACTGAAGCTTTCTTT. As protein: CASSLGGNTEAFF.

Remarks on this clone: This same CDR3 is encoded by further DNA sequences in the sample. This sequence joins TRBV10-1 and TRBJ1-2, with TRBD1 identical over 7 bases. The trim removed 0 bases at V and 3 bases at J, leaving 1 base unmatched. CDR3 size: 14 residues. Germline values: CDR1 WNHNN, CDR2 SYGVQD (reference sequence). The CDR3 DNA sequence: TGCGCCAGCAGTGAGTCCGGACAGGACTATGGCTACACCTTC. The encoded protein is CASSESGQDYGYTF.

The chain combines TRBV2 with TRBJ2-5, with 7 nucleotides matching TRBD2. Unmatched junction bases numbered 12, after V lost 7 bases and J lost 4 bases. The CDR3 extends over 15 amino acids. From germline, CDR1 is SNHLY and CDR2 FYNNEI. The CDR3 region is CASIYRRERGETQYF. CDR3 nucleotide sequence: TGTGCCAGCATTTATCGGCGGGAGAGAGGAGAGACCCAGTACTTC.

The V gene is TRBV28, the J gene TRBJ2-7, with TRBD2 identical over 11 bases. CDR1 and CDR2 (germline): MDHEN, SYDVKM. CDR3 length: 14 amino acids. V shed 7 bases and J 4 bases; nucleotides not matched to a gene: 6. CDR3 sequence reads: CASNPGLAVYEQYF. CDR3 in DNA: TGTGCCAGCAATCCGGGACTAGCGGTTTACGAGCAGTACTTC.